The sequence of this TCR beta chain was determined in a study of regulatory T cells after allogeneic stem cell transplantation (dated by TCRdb to 2016 to 2018). For the study in its entirety: Patients were grouped by whether acute graft-versus-host disease developed within 100 days after stem cell transplantation. Fluorescence-activated cell sorting was used to isolate CD4+CD25+CD127- regulatory T cells from patient PBMCs. Conventional CD4+ T cells defined as CD4+CD25+/-CD127+ were also sorted and TCR-sequenced for comparison in the study. Between patients who did and did not develop acute graft-versus-host disease, the study compared the regulatory T-cell TCR repertoire following allogeneic stem cell transplantation. Summary of the overall study and its limitations: No significant difference in conventional CD4+ T-cell repertoire diversity was found between patients with and without graft-versus-host disease. No regulatory T-cell clones were found to be shared by all patients, and no significant correlation was observed between sorted cell numbers and the inverse Simpson index. In non-GvHD patients, the top 10 regulatory T-cell clones took up a significantly larger share of the repertoire, which suggests that presumably allo-specific protective clones had expanded. Patients without graft-versus-host disease showed a less diverse, more focused regulatory T-cell TCR repertoire than patients with the disease. Because the patient sample size was small, the findings needed to be validated in a larger cohort.

On this clonotype: The target of this receptor is not known. No clone much larger than this one lies a single base away; base qualities are absent.

What the time point label conveys for this sample: 30 days after allogeneic hematopoietic stem cell transplantation. At 30 days after allogeneic hematopoietic stem cell transplantation, peripheral blood mononuclear cells were collected from the patients. Instrument on record: Illumina MiSeq. The SMARTer RACE cDNA Amplification kit was used to reverse transcribe the RNA, and the TCR beta CDR3 region was then amplified. The RNeasy Mini Kit was used to extract RNA from the sorted cells. TCR beta amplicons were sequenced using Illumina paired-end sequencing. Processing in the source paper ran as follows. MiXCR, VDJtools and the tcR R package were used for TCR repertoire analysis. Diversity was quantified with the inverse Simpson index, and clones were binned as rare, small, medium or expanded by repertoire proportion. Clones were called with MiXCR by TCRdb after fastp trimmed the public reads at Q25, and only in-frame beta chains were retained. Records with the same CDR3 protein are collapsed into one entry carrying the most frequent genes and DNA. The V and J calls, along with clone size, are taken from TCRdb and not from the paper's own processing. For this sample the table gives roughly 4,700 distinct CDR3 sequences, of which about 96% were detected only once. Roughly 39% of the sample is held by the ten biggest clonotypes.

The V end loses 3 bases and the J end loses 3 bases, and a stretch of 12 bases separates them. CDR1 and CDR2 (DFQATT, SNEGSKA) derive from the germline V gene (reference sequence). There are 14 amino acids in the CDR3, from cysteine to phenylalanine inclusive. Only the CDR3 DNA is retained, 42 bases long and in frame from the first base. The chain was built from TRBV20-1 and TRBJ1-5; no D gene call is confident. This TCR was recovered from a human patient who had an allogeneic stem cell transplant, so the T cells may come from the graft donor. The specimen comprised sorted CD4+ T cells from blood (whether regulatory or conventional is not recorded), sampled 30 days after allogeneic stem cell transplant. The sequenced DNA: TGCAGTGCTAGTTGGCGAATGGTCAATCAGCCCCAGCATTTT. Its product reads: CSASWRMVNQPQHF.